Sequencing of this T cell receptor beta chain was carried out in a study of blood T cell repertoires in COVID-19. As for the study in general: Spain, Italy and the United States supplied samples that represented acute and convalescent COVID-19. From T cells, B-cell-depleted T cells, or PBMCs came the material, which was cDNA or gDNA.

Sequencing used immunoSEQ multiplex PCR; TCRdb keeps in-frame clones, though not all of them. The table has fewer than 300,000 clones, around 81% seen once. This CDR3 is 15 amino acids long. Germline assignment: CDR1 SGHDT and CDR2 YYEEEE. V was cut by 0 bases and J by 5 bases, with 14 bases left in between. Enrollment of patients from Seattle took place during active infection, with longitudinal follow-up. Sequenced input: peripheral blood. The sequence was collected from a person aged 65 to 79 with COVID-19, enrolled during active disease. The chain links TRBV5-6 to TRBJ2-5; D unresolved. CDR3 in DNA: TGTGCCAGCAGCTTGGGACTTAGGAGTTCGGAGACCCAGTACTTC. The encoded protein is CASSLGLRSSETQYF.